The 29 T cell receptor beta chains reported below all come from one sample, sequenced in a study of CD8 T cells in ankylosing spondylitis (dated by TCRdb to 2017 to 2019). Library generation was performed with 5' RACE. Sequencing instrument: Illumina MiSeq. TCRdb's own reprocessing of the public reads used fastp at Q25 and MiXCR and kept productive beta chains. When rows share a CDR3 protein, they turn into one entry using the most common DNA and genes. The sample has 25,000 or so distinct CDR3 sequences on record, 7.9% of them singletons. The biggest ten clones account for nearly 30% of the sample. The material sequenced was blood. The receptors derive from a male donor with ankylosing spondylitis or in good health (not recorded which).

This chain links TRBV12-3 or TRBV12-4 with TRBJ2-2; 7 bases fit TRBD1. The CDR3 runs to 17 residues. J was trimmed by 0 bases and V by 3 bases; bases with no gene match: 7. Written as DNA, the CDR3 is TGTGCCAGCAGTTTGTCCTCCGGGACAGCGAACACCGGGGAGCTGTTTTTT. It yields the protein CASSLSSGTANTGELFF.

This clonotype was counted only a few times. The CDR3 nucleotides are TGTGCCAGCAGGCCGGGTGGCGGGTACCAAGAGACCCAGTACTTC. It specifies CASRPGGGYQETQYF. This chain connects TRBV27 to TRBJ2-5, with D tentatively TRBD2 (5 bases). This CDR3 region has 15 residues. Germline loops: CDR1 MNHEY, CDR2 SMNVEV (reference sequence). With 6 bases removed from V and 0 bases from J, the gap between germline ends came to 14 bases.

The CDR3: CASSPTGAVEKLFF. The CDR3 DNA is TGTGCCAGCAGCCCCACAGGGGCGGTGGAAAAACTGTTTTTT. The V and J genes are TRBV7-2 and TRBJ1-4, with 7 bases lining up with TRBD1. Germline assignment: CDR1 SGHTA and CDR2 FQGNSA. The V gene end was trimmed by 5 bases and the J gene end by 8 bases; junction bases not matched to a gene: 8. The CDR3 consists of 14 residues.

The chain uses TRBV28 and TRBJ1-4; no clear D. Trimming pared 8 bases from V and 4 bases from J, leaving 17 bases between. This CDR3 spans 15 amino acids. CDR1 and CDR2 (germline): MDHEN, SYDVKM. CDR3 sequence (DNA): TGTGCCAGCGGACCCGACTGGACCCTTAATGAAAAACTGTTTTTT. This gives the protein CASGPDWTLNEKLFF.

J is TRBJ2-3 and V is TRBV7-2, with 11 bases fitting TRBD2. The trim removed 2 bases at V and 2 bases at J, leaving 3 bases unmatched. The CDR3 spans 16 residues. Germline assignment: CDR1 SGHTA and CDR2 FQGNSA. The CDR3 sequence: CASSLTSGGYTDTQYF. CDR3 sequence (DNA): TGTGCCAGCAGCTTAACTAGCGGGGGTTACACAGATACGCAGTATTTT.

The V and J genes are TRBV9 and TRBJ2-4; 11 nucleotides line up with TRBD2. V lost 3 bases and J lost 0; bases outside the gene matches: 2. This CDR3 region has 16 residues. Germline V gene sequence: CDR1 SGDLS, CDR2 YYNGEE. The CDR3 DNA reads TGTGCCAGCAGCGCTAGCGGGGGGCTAGCCAAAAACATTCAGTACTTC. Residues: CASSASGGLAKNIQYF.

The V call is TRBV7-9, the J call TRBJ2-3; the D is unclear. This CDR3 comprises 12 residues. The ends were cut back, 4 bases at V and 4 bases at J, with 6 bases in the middle. The germline gives CDR1 SEHNR, CDR2 FQNEAQ (reference sequence). DNA of the CDR3: TGTGCCAGCAGCTCGCCCGCAGATACGCAGTATTTT. Translation gives CASSSPADTQYF.

The CDR3 nucleotides are TGTGCCAGCACCCAGGCAGGGGTGAACACCGGGGAGCTGTTTTTT. Protein sequence: CASTQAGVNTGELFF. The chain couples TRBV6-2 or TRBV6-3 to TRBJ2-2, with D possibly being TRBD1 (6 bases). V dropped 7 bases and J dropped 1 base, with 13 bases sitting between them. Germline CDR1 MNHEY, CDR2 SVGEGT. This CDR3 has 15 amino acids.

This clonotype has only a few counts. The chain employs TRBV27 and TRBJ2-7; D is possibly TRBD1 (6 bases). CDR1 MNHEY and CDR2 SMNVEV come from the germline V gene (reference sequence). The V end lost 5 bases, the J end lost 0 bases, and 14 bases lay between the germline ends. The CDR3 spans 15 residues. This chain's CDR3 is CASSPGQMSSYEQYF. CDR3 in DNA: TGTGCCAGCAGTCCAGGACAGATGAGCTCCTACGAGCAGTACTTC.

The chain couples TRBV20-1 to TRBJ2-1; D is undetermined. CDR1 is DFQATT and CDR2 is SNEGSKA in the germline V gene (reference sequence). V gave up 0 bases and J gave up 3 bases, with 12 bases separating them. The CDR3 sequence is 15 residues long. CDR3 DNA sequence: TGCAGTGCTAGAGATAGACGGGCGAGCTACAATGAGCAGTTCTTC. Translated: CSARDRRASYNEQFF.

This clonotype was recorded many times. J is TRBJ2-3 and V is TRBV7-2; 7 nucleotides agree with TRBD2. This CDR3 comprises 15 residues. Germline CDR1 reads SGHTA; CDR2 reads FQGNSA. With 1 base clipped from V and 4 bases from J, the junction kept 5 bases outside the gene matches. The CDR3 spells CASSLGGRSADTQYF. CDR3 bases: TGTGCCAGCAGCTTAGGCGGGAGATCCGCAGATACGCAGTATTTT.

This chain links TRBV29-1 with TRBJ1-1; maybe TRBD1 (5 bases). Trimming removed 7 bases at V and 1 base at J, with 10 bases between. The germline V gene has CDR1 SQVTM and CDR2 ANQGSEA. The CDR3 runs to 12 residues. The CDR3 coding sequence is TGCAGCGCTGGGACGGCGAACACTGAAGCTTTCTTT. Amino acid sequence: CSAGTANTEAFF. Full variable domain (missing parts from reference TRBV29-1 and TRBJ1-1): SAVISQKPSRDICQRGTSLTIQCQVDSQVTMMFWYRQQPGQSLTLIATANQGSEATYESGFVIDKFPISRPNLTFSTLTVSNMSPEDSSIYLCSAGTANTEAFFGQGTRLTVV.

CDR3 nucleotides: TGTGCCAGCAGCTCCCTCATGGGAGCGCAAATGGAGCAGTACTTC. This codes for CASSSLMGAQMEQYF. V is TRBV7-9 and J is TRBJ2-7; perhaps TRBD2 as D (5 bases). The V gene's germline CDR1 is SEHNR and CDR2 FQNEAQ (reference sequence). This CDR3 has 15 amino acids. The ends were cut back, 4 bases at V and 7 bases at J, with 20 bases in the middle.

This clonotype came up a few times. The CDR3, as DNA: TGTGCCGCGGGGGACTTAGGGTACACAGATACGCAGTATTTT. The encoded protein is CAAGDLGYTDTQYF. V gene TRBV27 combines with J gene TRBJ2-3, with 7 nucleotides matching TRBD2. V lost 11 bases and J lost 2; bases outside the gene matches: 10. From germline, CDR1 is MNHEY and CDR2 SMNVEV (reference sequence). The CDR3 totals 14 residues.

This clonotype was seen only once. The CDR3, as DNA: TGTGCCAGCAGTGAATGGGGCCGAGGGACCAATGAGCAGTTCTTC. It yields the protein CASSEWGRGTNEQFF. The V call is TRBV25-1, the J call TRBJ2-1; either TRBD1 or TRBD2 may fit D (5 bases each). With 1 base removed from V and 6 bases from J, the gap between germline ends came to 13 bases. This CDR3 comprises 15 residues. From germline, CDR1 is MGHDK and CDR2 SYGVNS.

This clonotype has at least ten counts. The chain uses TRBV12-3 or TRBV12-4 and TRBJ1-4; weak D call: TRBD1 (5 bases). The CDR3 is made up of 14 amino acids. V was clipped by 10 bases and J by 8 bases, with 20 bases between them. The CDR3 here is CATSPGPQEEKLFF. The CDR3 DNA sequence: TGTGCCACTAGCCCGGGACCCCAGGAGGAAAAACTGTTTTTT.

This clonotype was seen at least ten times. The rearrangement joins TRBV20-1 to TRBJ2-1; 10 nucleotides agree with TRBD2. V trimming: 2 bases; J trimming: 8 bases; junction bases outside the gene matches: 9. Germline assignment: CDR1 DFQATT and CDR2 SNEGSKA (reference sequence). The CDR3 length is 15 residues. The CDR3: CSARRSSGGAYEQFF. The DNA for the CDR3 is TGCAGTGCTAGAAGGTCGAGCGGGGGGGCCTATGAGCAGTTCTTC.

This clonotype has more than one count but fewer than ten. This chain connects TRBV7-6 to TRBJ2-1; 7 bases line up with TRBD2. Unmatched junction bases numbered 12, after V lost 1 base and J lost 6 bases. CDR3 length: 17 residues. The germline gives CDR1 SGHVS, CDR2 FNYEAQ. CDR3 region: CASSLVSELASLNEQFF. The CDR3, as DNA: TGTGCCAGCAGCTTAGTATCCGAACTAGCGTCCCTCAATGAGCAGTTCTTC. Based on the CDR3 plus reference TRBV7-6 and TRBJ2-1, the full variable domain is GAGVSQSPRYKVTKRGQDVALRCDPISGHVSLYWYRQALGQGPEFLTYFNYEAQQDKSGLPNDRFSAERPEGSISTLTIQRTEQRDSAMYRCASSLVSELASLNEQFFGPGTRLTVL.

In its sample, this clonotype was seen many times. The rearrangement uses TRBV20-1 and TRBJ2-2; 8 nucleotides agree with TRBD1. This CDR3 is 12 amino acids long. Germline values: CDR1 DFQATT, CDR2 SNEGSKA (reference sequence). Trimming removed 5 bases from V and 4 bases from J; junction bases left unmatched: 0. This CDR3 is CSAGTGTGELFF. CDR3 nucleotide sequence: TGCAGTGCTGGGACAGGCACCGGGGAGCTGTTTTTT.

This chain connects TRBV28 to TRBJ1-5, with 9 bases matching TRBD1. Trimming removed 6 bases from V and 2 bases from J; junction bases left unmatched: 5. Germline CDR1 MDHEN, CDR2 SYDVKM. CDR3 length: 15 amino acids. DNA for the CDR3: TGTGCCAGCAGAGGGGACAGGGTAGGCAATCAGCCCCAGCATTTT. It translates to CASRGDRVGNQPQHF.

This sequence joins TRBV7-9 and TRBJ1-6; D gene ambiguous. The CDR3 extends over 15 amino acids. Trimming removed 3 bases at V and 7 bases at J, with 13 bases between. The germline gives CDR1 SEHNR, CDR2 FQNEAQ (reference sequence). This chain's CDR3 is CASSFDNALNSPLHF. CDR3 DNA sequence: TGTGCCAGCAGCTTCGACAACGCGCTGAATTCACCCCTCCACTTT.

This chain joins TRBV11-1 and TRBJ2-6, with D possibly TRBD2 on 5 matching bases. V shed 5 bases and J shed 1 base, with 15 bases lying between them. Germline-derived CDR1 and CDR2 are SGHAT and FQDESV (reference sequence). The CDR3 consists of 17 residues. In DNA form, the CDR3 reads TGTGCCAGCAGCCGGAGAGGGCTCGGGTCTGGGGCCAACGTCCTGACTTTC. This codes for CASSRRGLGSGANVLTF.

This clonotype was detected only a few times. The V gene is TRBV9, the J gene TRBJ2-7, with no clear D. Germline lookup yields CDR1 SGDLS and CDR2 YYNGEE. The CDR3 length is 14 residues. With 4 bases removed from V and 3 bases from J, the gap between germline ends came to 14 bases. The CDR3 nucleotides read TGTGCCAGCAGCCCCCGGGTCTCCTACTACGAGCAGTACTTC. This codes for CASSPRVSYYEQYF.

This clonotype was seen a handful of times. V is TRBV29-1 and J is TRBJ2-2; D uncertain. Trimming stripped 7 bases from V and 1 base from J, with 13 bases between. CDR3 length equals 14 residues. Germline lookup yields CDR1 SQVTM and CDR2 ANQGSEA. The CDR3: CSAGSLGNTGELFF. CDR3 DNA sequence: TGCAGCGCCGGGTCGCTAGGGAACACCGGGGAGCTGTTTTTT.

The chain recombines TRBV7-2 with TRBJ2-7, with 9 bases that match TRBD1. The CDR3 runs to 14 residues. Trimming removed 4 bases from V and 3 bases from J; junction bases left unmatched: 4. Per the germline V gene, CDR1 is SGHTA and CDR2 is FQGNSA. The CDR3 DNA is TGTGCCAGCAGCTCGACAGGGGGTAGCTACGAGCAGTACTTC. Residues: CASSSTGGSYEQYF.

This clonotype was picked up many times. V is TRBV29-1 and J is TRBJ1-1; perhaps TRBD1 as D (5 bases). Germline V lookup: CDR1 SQVTM, CDR2 ANQGSEA. Between the trimmed V and J ends, which lost 7 bases and 6 bases, there was a span of 18 bases. The CDR3 length is 13 residues. DNA for the CDR3: TGCAGCGCCGTAAATGGGGCCGCGTCTGAAGCTTTCTTT. It translates to CSAVNGAASEAFF.

V is TRBV5-1 and J is TRBJ2-1, with D uncertain. Germline V gives CDR1 SGHRS, CDR2 YFSETQ. V gave up 3 bases and J gave up 7 bases, with 8 bases separating them. This CDR3 region has 12 residues. The CDR3 is CASSYGQNEQFF. For the CDR3, the DNA is TGCGCCAGCAGCTACGGGCAGAATGAGCAGTTCTTC.

Only a few counts were recorded for this clonotype. CDR3 DNA sequence: TGTGCCAGCAGCCAAGGATACGGGGCCAGCACAGATACGCAGTATTTT. This gives the protein CASSQGYGASTDTQYF. V and J are TRBV14 and TRBJ2-3, with D perhaps given as TRBD1 or TRBD2 (5 bases each). This CDR3 comprises 16 residues. CDR1 is SGHDN, CDR2 FVKESK, per germline. Trimming removed 1 base at V and 0 bases at J, with 11 bases between.

This clonotype was detected a few times. The genes are TRBV5-4 and TRBJ1-3; the D gene is possibly TRBD1 (5 bases). Trimming left V 3 bases short and J 2 bases short, with 6 bases between. Germline loops: CDR1 SGHNT, CDR2 YYREEE (reference sequence). The CDR3 totals 13 residues. CDR3 bases: TGTGCCAGCAGCTGGGGGACTGGAAACACCATATATTTT. Its protein is CASSWGTGNTIYF.